The 23 T cell receptor beta chains below come from one sample, sequenced in a study of CD8+CD57+ T cells in acquired aplastic anemia. Profiles of TCR beta VDJ and CDR3 were generated from a genomic DNA template. TCRdb fed the reads into MiXCR, producing one record per CDR3 protein. The table has around 200,000 distinct CDR3 sequences, roughly 50% seen once. Before being chosen for sequencing, patients had shown CD8+CD57+ cell expansion by flow cytometry. Sequenced input: sorted CD4+, CD8+, or CD8+CD57+ T cells (not recorded which) from PBMCs. The receptor set was obtained from a human donor with aplastic anemia.

The chain couples TRBV10-3 to TRBJ1-2; 9 positions match TRBD1. The germline CDR1 and CDR2 sequences are ENHRY and SYGVKD. The CDR3 runs 14 residues. V lost 11 bases to trimming and J lost 4 bases; unmatched junction nucleotides: 11. The CDR3 DNA reads TGTGCCTCCAGTCCCGGGACAGGGTTCTATGGCTACACCTTC. Translation: CASSPGTGFYGYTF.

The chain is built from TRBV5-1 and TRBJ2-7; D assignment may be TRBD1 or TRBD2 (5 bases each). Germline lookup yields CDR1 SGHRS and CDR2 YFSETQ. Trimming took 6 bases from V and 1 from J, leaving 17 bases between them. The length of the CDR3 is 15 residues. The CDR3 protein is CASNIVPGTSYEQYF. DNA for the CDR3: TGCGCCAGCAACATCGTCCCTGGGACGTCCTACGAGCAGTACTTC.

This chain uses TRBV2 with TRBJ2-7, with a possible D match to TRBD1 (6 bases). This CDR3 is 11 amino acids long. Germline assignment: CDR1 SNHLY and CDR2 FYNNEI. With 7 bases removed from V and 5 bases from J, the gap between germline ends came to 9 bases. CDR3 coding DNA: TGTGCCAGCACAAGACAGGACGAGCAGTACTTC. Protein: CASTRQDEQYF. The full variable domain, completed using reference TRBV2 and TRBJ2-7, is EPEVTQTPSHQVTQMGQEVILRCVPISNHLYFYWYRQILGQKVEFLVSFYNNEISEKSEIFDDQFSVERPDGSNFTLKIRSTKLEDSAMYFCASTRQDEQYFGPGTRLTVT.

In the case of this clonotype: At one boundary the junction diverges from the germline segment, which might be a read error. V usage is TRBV5-1 and J usage is TRBJ2-2; D possibly corresponds to TRBD1 (5 bases). The CDR3 totals 15 residues. Per the germline V gene, CDR1 is SGHRS and CDR2 is YFSETQ. CDR3 region: CASSDDPGLGGELFF. The CDR3 DNA reads TGTGCCAGCAGCGACGACCCAGGGTTGGGCGGGGAGCTGTTTTTT.

This clonotype was seen ten or more times. The V gene is TRBV5-5, the J gene TRBJ1-5; D may be TRBD1 (5 bases). Germline V gene lookup returns CDR1 SGHKS and CDR2 YYEKEE (reference sequence). The CDR3 contains 15 residues. V dropped 0 bases and J dropped 1 base, with 8 bases sitting between them. The CDR3 loop is CASSLGDSSNQPQHF. The CDR3 DNA reads as TGTGCCAGCAGCTTGGGGGACTCGAGCAATCAGCCCCAGCATTTT.

This rearrangement joins TRBV7-8 to TRBJ1-1, with D possibly TRBD1 on 5 matching bases. V lost 7 bases to trimming and J lost 4 bases, with 16 bases between them. The V gene's germline CDR1 is SGHVS and CDR2 FQNEAQ. The CDR3 loop spans 14 amino acids. The DNA for the CDR3 is TGTGCCAGCACCGAACGTGGGGGGGGCACTGAAGCTTTCTTT. Residues: CASTERGGGTEAFF. Filled out from reference TRBV7-8 and TRBJ1-1, the complete variable domain reads GAGVSQSPRYKVAKRGQDVALRCDPISGHVSLFWYQQALGQGPEFLTYFQNEAQLDKSGLPSDRFFAERPEGSVSTLKIQRTQQEDSAVYLCASTERGGGTEAFFGQGTRLTVV.

This clonotype was seen ten or more times. The chain is built from TRBV2 and TRBJ2-3; D gene uncertain. This CDR3 has 13 amino acids. The V gene lost 7 bases and the J gene lost 2 bases, with 10 bases spanning the gap. Germline assignment: CDR1 SNHLY and CDR2 FYNNEI. The CDR3 nucleotides read TGTGCCAGCACCCGTGGGGACACAGATACGCAGTATTTT. It is translated as CASTRGDTDTQYF.

This clonotype was counted many times. CDR3: CASSRPKGFSEQFF. The CDR3, as DNA: TGTGCCAGCAGCCGACCTAAGGGTTTTAGTGAGCAGTTCTTC. The chain has TRBV5-4 and TRBJ2-1; D gene ambiguous. Germline V gene lookup returns CDR1 SGHNT and CDR2 YYREEE (reference sequence). Trimming took off 4 bases at V and 9 bases at J, with 17 bases between the two ends. CDR3 length equals 14 residues.

This clonotype was recorded at least ten times. This sequence joins TRBV11-2 and TRBJ2-3; D might be TRBD1 or TRBD2, each matching 6 bases. This CDR3 region has 15 residues. Germline CDR1 and CDR2: SGHAT and FQNNGV. V shed 3 bases and J shed 1 base, with 11 bases lying between them. The CDR3 loop reads CASSFTGAGTDTQYF. The CDR3 DNA follows: TGTGCCAGCAGCTTCACGGGGGCGGGCACAGATACGCAGTATTTT.

The chain joins TRBV7-6 to TRBJ2-5; weak D call: TRBD1 (6 bases). V was cut by 3 bases and J by 2 bases, with 10 bases left in between. The CDR3 length is 14 residues. Germline V CDR1 and CDR2: SGHVS, FNYEAQ. CDR3 DNA sequence: TGTGCCAGCAGCTTGGACAGACCTCAAGAGACCCAGTACTTC. Its translation is CASSLDRPQETQYF. Filled out from reference TRBV7-6 and TRBJ2-5, the complete variable domain reads GAGVSQSPRYKVTKRGQDVALRCDPISGHVSLYWYRQALGQGPEFLTYFNYEAQQDKSGLPNDRFSAERPEGSISTLTIQRTEQRDSAMYRCASSLDRPQETQYFGPGTRLLVL.

V and J are TRBV2 and TRBJ2-2, with D possibly being TRBD1 (6 bases). V was pared by 6 bases and J by 1 base, with 21 bases between. CDR3 length: 18 residues. CDR1 is SNHLY, CDR2 FYNNEI, per germline. The DNA for the CDR3 is TGTGCCAGCAGGCTACAGGGAGTTGCAGGGGAGAACACCGGGGAGCTGTTTTTT. Its translation is CASRLQGVAGENTGELFF.

This clonotype came up a few times. CDR3: CASSDTTGRNTGELFF. For the CDR3, the DNA is TGTGCCAGCTCCGACACGACAGGGCGGAACACCGGGGAGCTGTTTTTT. The chain has TRBV18 and TRBJ2-2; 7 bases map to TRBD1. The CDR3 is 16 residues long. Germline V lookup: CDR1 KGHSH, CDR2 LQKENI. Losses at the gene ends were 6 bases for V and 1 base for J; bases not matched to a gene: 8.

Many counts were recorded for this clonotype. This chain links TRBV3-1 with TRBJ2-5; D gene uncertain. The germline V gene has CDR1 LGHDT and CDR2 YNNKEL (reference sequence). The CDR3 contains 15 residues. The ends were cut back, 0 bases at V and 3 bases at J, with 11 bases in the middle. The DNA for the CDR3 is TGTGCCAGCAGCCAAGAGGCAGGAACTAAAGAGACCCAGTACTTC. Protein sequence: CASSQEAGTKETQYF.

The chain recombines TRBV30 with TRBJ2-5; 9 bases align to TRBD1. CDR3 length: 13 amino acids. The V gene's germline CDR1 is GTSNPN and CDR2 SVGIG (reference sequence). Trimming at V came to 7 bases and at J to 5 bases, leaving 8 bases not matched to a gene. The CDR3 nucleotides are TGTGCCTCCCACAGGGGGCGCGGGGAGACCCAGTACTTC. Translating it yields CASHRGRGETQYF. Based on the CDR3 plus reference TRBV30 and TRBJ2-5, the full variable domain is SQTIHQWPATLVQPVGSPLSLECTVEGTSNPNLYWYRQAAGRGLQLLFYSVGIGQISSEVPQNLSASRPQDRQFILSSKKLLLSDSGFYLCASHRGRGETQYFGPGTRLLVL.

The chain has TRBV20-1 and TRBJ1-1; no clear D. The CDR3 spans 13 residues. Trimming removed 3 bases at V and 5 bases at J, with 13 bases between. Germline V gives CDR1 DFQATT, CDR2 SNEGSKA (reference sequence). This CDR3 is CSARLGFGTEAFF. CDR3 nucleotides: TGCAGTGCTAGGTTAGGATTTGGGACTGAAGCTTTCTTT.

This clonotype was counted between two and nine times. The chain uses TRBV10-3 and TRBJ2-2; 9 bases line up with TRBD1. The CDR3 sequence is 14 residues long. V gave up 11 bases and J gave up 7 bases; unmatched junction bases: 11. The germline V gene encodes CDR1 ENHRY and CDR2 SYGVKD. This CDR3 is CASQGDRDHGELFF. CDR3 nucleotide sequence: TGTGCCTCCCAAGGGGACAGGGATCACGGGGAGCTGTTTTTT.

This chain uses TRBV19 with TRBJ2-1; maybe TRBD2 (6 bases). Germline lookup yields CDR1 LNHDA and CDR2 SQIVND (reference sequence). The CDR3 covers 16 residues. The V end lost 1 base, the J end lost 0 bases, and 10 bases lay between the germline ends. This CDR3 is CASSIAERVSYNEQFF. The CDR3 nucleotides are TGTGCCAGTAGTATAGCGGAGCGGGTCTCCTACAATGAGCAGTTCTTC.

This rearrangement joins TRBV12-5 to TRBJ1-2; no definite D call. Germline CDR1 and CDR2: LGHNT and FRNRAP. This CDR3 contains 11 residues. V gave up 3 bases and J gave up 3 bases, with 2 bases separating them. CDR3 amino acids: CASGFDYGYTF. The CDR3 DNA reads TGTGCTAGTGGTTTCGACTATGGCTACACCTTC.

This clonotype showed up just once. The chain recombines TRBV10-3 with TRBJ2-2; 9 bases agree with TRBD2. This CDR3 region has 16 residues. J gave up 5 bases and V 0 bases, and 4 bases lay outside the gene matches. From germline, CDR1 is ENHRY and CDR2 SYGVKD. CDR3: CAISESGSGRTGELFF. CDR3 nucleotide sequence: TGTGCCATCAGTGAGTCCGGTAGCGGGAGAACCGGGGAGCTGTTTTTT.

As to this clonotype: The junction shows a germline mismatch at one end, possibly a read error. The rearrangement links TRBV5-5 to TRBJ2-7; 9 nucleotides match TRBD1. The CDR3 extends over 16 amino acids. Germline loops: CDR1 SGHKS, CDR2 YYEKEE (reference sequence). CDR3 sequence (DNA): TGCGCCAGCAGCCAGTACGGGACAGGGAAAGTCTACGAGCAGTACTTC. It translates to CASSQYGTGKVYEQYF.

This chain links TRBV28 with TRBJ1-2; 7 bases are a match to TRBD1. The CDR3 consists of 12 residues. Unmatched junction bases numbered 5, after V lost 6 bases and J lost 7 bases. Germline CDR1 reads MDHEN; CDR2 reads SYDVKM. In DNA form, the CDR3 reads TGTGCCAGCAGCGGACAGGCGGCTGGCTACACCTTC. Translation gives CASSGQAAGYTF.

This clonotype has a count of ten or more. The V call is TRBV19, the J call TRBJ2-7; TRBD1 matches at 7 bases. The CDR3 runs 14 residues. V gave up 5 bases and J gave up 3 bases; unmatched junction bases: 7. The germline V gene has CDR1 LNHDA and CDR2 SQIVND (reference sequence). This chain's CDR3 is CASSHRDRDYEQYF. DNA for the CDR3: TGTGCCAGTAGTCATCGGGACAGAGACTACGAGCAGTACTTC.

The rearrangement links TRBV7-8 to TRBJ2-1, with D tentatively TRBD1 (6 bases). This CDR3 region has 14 residues. Trimming stripped 5 bases from V and 12 bases from J, with 20 bases between. Germline CDR1 and CDR2: SGHVS and FQNEAQ. CDR3 nucleotide sequence: TGTGCCAGCAGCGCGGACAGACCCACAGATACGCAGTTCTTC. Translation gives CASSADRPTDTQFF.